The sequence of this T cell receptor (beta chain) was determined in a study of blood T cell repertoires in COVID-19. J was trimmed by 8 bases and V by 5 bases; bases with no gene match: 9. Per the germline V gene, CDR1 is SEHNR and CDR2 is FQNEAQ (reference sequence). This CDR3 is built from 14 residues. Clones were read by immunoSEQ multiplex PCR, and TCRdb kept only the in-frame ones, dropping some. The table has roughly 130,000 clones, 70% to 90% seen once. The chain combines TRBV7-9 with TRBJ2-4; 7 bases are a match to TRBD1. This TCR was recovered from a woman aged 45-59 years who had recovered from COVID-19. Sequencing was done on a sample of PBMCs or T cells enriched from blood (not recorded which). The CDR3 DNA reads as TGTGCCAGCAGCCGCGAGACAGGGTGGGACATTCAGTACTTC. Its protein product is CASSRETGWDIQYF.